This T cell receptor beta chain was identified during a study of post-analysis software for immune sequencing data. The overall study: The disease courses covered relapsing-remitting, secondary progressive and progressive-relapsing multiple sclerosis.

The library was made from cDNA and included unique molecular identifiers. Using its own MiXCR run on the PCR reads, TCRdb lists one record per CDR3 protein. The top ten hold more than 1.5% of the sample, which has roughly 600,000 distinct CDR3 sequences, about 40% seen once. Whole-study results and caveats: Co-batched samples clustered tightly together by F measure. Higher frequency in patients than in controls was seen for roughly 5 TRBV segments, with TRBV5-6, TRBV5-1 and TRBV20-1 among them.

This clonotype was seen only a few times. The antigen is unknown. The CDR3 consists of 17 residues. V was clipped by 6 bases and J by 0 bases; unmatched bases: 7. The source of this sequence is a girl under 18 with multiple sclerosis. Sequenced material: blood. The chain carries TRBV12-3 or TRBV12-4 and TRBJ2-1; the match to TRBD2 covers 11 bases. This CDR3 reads CASRPGTSGSSYNEQFF. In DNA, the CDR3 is TGTGCCAGCAGGCCCGGGACTAGCGGTAGCTCCTACAATGAGCAGTTCTTC.